This T cell receptor beta chain originates from a study of tumor-infiltrating lymphocytes in primary liver carcinoma. At the level of the study: The patients comprised men and women between the ages of 30 and 69 years.

Germline V gives CDR1 SGHRS, CDR2 YFSETQ. The CDR3 is made up of 14 amino acids. Notes on the study in general: Tumor samples exhibited a significantly greater top-250-clone fraction than blood samples (p = 0.039). Among top clones, only about 7-24% appeared in all five tumor regions.

Note on this clonotype: Its specificity is unknown. Sequence at one end of the junction differs from germline and may be a read error.

cDNA specific to TCR beta was made from around 450 ng of total RNA, with a constant-region primer employed for priming. TCR beta libraries came from three nested multiplex PCR rounds using slightly modified ARM-PCR. PCR rounds one and two used TRBV1-TRBV30 forward primers with a C-beta reverse primer for around 9 cycles each. MiXCR, applied by TCRdb to the multiplex PCR reads, yields one record per CDR3 protein. The sample has about 30,000 distinct CDR3 sequences; approximately 71% are singletons. RNA and DNA were co-extracted from 20-30 mg of unsorted bulk tissue. This clonotype was obtained from a woman younger than 45 with primary liver carcinoma and hepatitis B virus infection. The chain recombines TRBV5-1 with TRBJ2-7; D is ambiguous. Specimen: liver tumor tissue from sampling region 3. The subset was: tumor region T3, left-lateral pole. DNA of the CDR3: TGCGCCAGCAGCTTGGACACATTTCGGCAAGAGCAGTATTTC. Protein sequence: CASSLDTFRQEQYF.